This T cell receptor beta chain is drawn from a study of CXCR3-negative and CXCR3-positive naive CD8 T cells. Every subset of CD8+ T cells was sorted in triplicate at approximately 320,000 cells each. With respect to this clonotype: Its antigen is as yet unknown.

Germline-derived CDR1 and CDR2 are SQVTM and ANQGSEA. CDR3 length: 11 residues. The authors prepared UMI-labeled TRB cDNA libraries by 5' RACE. TCRdb processed the 5' RACE reads again and assigns one entry to each CDR3 protein, with no DNA. The sample has over 45,000 distinct CDR3 sequences, and its top ten clones hold approximately 15%. Overall study findings and caveats: PBMCs showed partially decreased CXCR3 expression after cryopreservation, and most assays used fresh PBMCs. Naive cells that were CXCR3-negative or CXCR3-positive used TRBV-TRBJ genes alike, while memory cells diverged.

What was sequenced was memory CD8+ T cells from blood. This TCR came from a human donor in good health. Some clones in this sample may be carry-over from other donors' samples. The rearrangement links TRBV29-1 to TRBJ2-1; lacking DNA, the TRBD1 call made by TCRdb goes unchecked. CDR3: CSVDDGRALFF.